The T cell receptor (beta chain) under discussion was sequenced for a study of blood T cells in healthy people across ages. Study at large: There was about one barcoded beta molecule captured by template switching per two T cells.

Looked up from germline, CDR1 is LGHDT and CDR2 is YNNKEL (reference sequence). V was pared by 0 bases and J by 8 bases, with 8 bases of the junction left unmatched. The CDR3 totals 16 residues. Study-wide findings and caveats: Changes seen in expanded clonotypes were possibly confounded by donor CMV status left unknown.

Ranging in age from roughly 6 to 100, the donors were healthy Caucasian individuals from Russia. Per sample, at least 6 micrograms of total RNA were extracted. With regard to this clonotype: The antigen is not known.

Primed by a sample-barcoded 5' primer and a J-beta primer mix, a second PCR proceeded for 7 to 11 cycles. MiXCR, run by TCRdb on the 5' RACE reads, gives a single entry per CDR3 protein. This sample has 1.5 million to 2 million distinct CDR3 sequences, with roughly two fifths found just once. The rearrangement links TRBV3-1 to TRBJ2-1, with 9 bases aligning to TRBD2. The sequence came from a human donor in good health. The sequencing input was blood. DNA for the CDR3: TGTGCCAGCAGCCAAGATAATTGGCGGGGGGGATATGAGCAGTTCTTC. This gives the protein CASSQDNWRGGYEQFF.